This T cell receptor (beta chain) was retrieved from a study of cytomegalovirus exposure and HLA in healthy donors. About this clone: What it binds is unknown.

The CDR3 contains 15 residues. The germline V gene encodes CDR1 SGHNT and CDR2 YYREEE (reference sequence). V lost 4 bases, J lost 1 base, and 6 bases stayed unmatched. Study results and caveats: There were around 160 TCR beta chains listed as cytomegalovirus-associated. Specificity of a few CMV-associated chains for CMV antigens was verified in vitro.

Using immunoSEQ multiplex PCR, the repertoire was profiled, and TCRdb retains in-frame clones only, with some absent. The sample lists hundreds of thousands of clones, 86% occurring once. The material sequenced was PBMCs. The chain carries TRBV5-4 and TRBJ2-3, with 7 bases identical to TRBD1. This receptor was identified in a woman between 18 and 30 years old in good health and CMV-seronegative. The CDR3 loop is CASSTRDSRTDTQYF. CDR3 nucleotides: TGTGCCAGCAGCACCCGGGACAGTCGCACAGATACGCAGTATTTT. The variable domain in full, with the rest retrieved from reference TRBV5-4 and TRBJ2-3, is ETGVTQSPTHLIKTRGQQVTLRCSSQSGHNTVSWYQQALGQGPQFIFQYYREEENGRGNFPPRFSGLQFPNYSSELNVNALELDDSALYLCASSTRDSRTDTQYFGPGTRLTVL.